The 19 T cell receptor beta chains in this list originate from one sample, sequenced in a study of post-analysis software for immune sequencing data (dated by TCRdb to between 2014 and 2016). The paper's findings and limits, for the study overall: Several TRBV segments, including TRBV5-6, TRBV5-1 and TRBV20-1, were significantly more frequent in patients than controls.

Receptor amplification or capture employed PCR. For sequencing, an Illumina HiSeq 2500 was employed. To reduce PCR and sequencing biases, unique molecular identifiers were incorporated into the TCR beta cDNA libraries. Starting from the raw public reads, TCRdb applied fastp trimming at Q25, assembled clones with MiXCR and retained in-frame beta chains. Rows with a matching CDR3 protein are joined into one entry that keeps the most common DNA and genes. Here the sample has a few hundred thousand distinct CDR3 sequences; approximately 37% occur a single time. Of the sample, 7.5% to 8.5% is held by the ten largest clones. Antigen specificity for these receptors is unknown. Sequences were obtained from blood. The receptors shown here come from a girl aged 2-9 years with multiple sclerosis.

V gene TRBV10-3 combines with J gene TRBJ1-2; D is undetermined. The CDR3 length is 15 residues. Germline lookup yields CDR1 ENHRY and CDR2 SYGVKD. V dropped 4 bases and J dropped 5 bases, with 17 bases sitting between them. CDR3 nucleotides: TGTGCCATCAGTGTCATGAGGAGGGCTGCGTATGGCTACACCTTC. Its protein product is CAISVMRRAAYGYTF.

This clonotype was counted only a few times. This sequence joins TRBV20-1 and TRBJ2-1; TRBD2 agrees at 8 bases. The V gene end was trimmed by 5 bases and the J gene end by 1 base; junction bases not matched to a gene: 16. Germline V gene lookup returns CDR1 DFQATT and CDR2 SNEGSKA (reference sequence). This CDR3 comprises 18 residues. The CDR3 coding sequence is TGCAGTGCTGAGGGATTCGTTGCGGGAGGCATTTCCTACAATGAGCAGTTCTTC. Translated: CSAEGFVAGGISYNEQFF.

This clonotype has more than one count but fewer than ten. The chain joins TRBV9 to TRBJ2-7; D uncertain. The CDR3 loop spans 15 amino acids. The germline V gene encodes CDR1 SGDLS and CDR2 YYNGEE. Trimming took off 4 bases at V and 3 bases at J, with 17 bases between the two ends. CDR3 region: CASSKRQETYYEQYF. In DNA form, the CDR3 reads TGTGCCAGCAGCAAAAGACAAGAGACTTACTACGAGCAGTACTTC.

This clonotype showed up just a few times. The chain combines TRBV29-1 with TRBJ2-1; 11 nucleotides line up with TRBD2. Per the germline V gene, CDR1 is SQVTM and CDR2 is ANQGSEA. The V and J ends lost 6 bases and 1 base, in that order; junction bases with no gene match: 2. The CDR3 covers 14 residues. CDR3 amino acids: CSVLAGGSYNEQFF. In DNA form, the CDR3 reads TGCAGCGTATTAGCGGGAGGGTCCTACAATGAGCAGTTCTTC.

The table lists this clonotype with a count of one. The genes are TRBV7-2 and TRBJ2-5, with D possibly being TRBD1 (5 bases). Germline V lookup: CDR1 SGHTA, CDR2 FQGNSA. The V gene lost 1 base and the J gene lost 5 bases, with 26 bases spanning the gap. There are 19 residues in the CDR3. CDR3 loop: CASSLVGVGLGSLKETQYF. CDR3 DNA sequence: TGTGCCAGCAGCTTAGTAGGGGTGGGCCTTGGCAGCTTAAAGGAGACCCAGTACTTC.

V usage is TRBV29-1 and J usage is TRBJ2-4; TRBD1 matches at 9 bases. The closer fit of TRBJ2-7 to the DNA end suggests the J call may be wrong. CDR3 length: 13 amino acids. CDR1 is SQVTM, CDR2 ANQGSEA, per germline. DNA for the CDR3: TGCAGCGCGGTAGGGACAGGGATCTACGAGCAGTACTTC. Translating it yields CSAVGTGIYEQYF.

V and J are TRBV7-2 and TRBJ2-1; 7 bases agree with TRBD2. The V and J ends lost 5 bases and 0 bases, in that order; junction bases with no gene match: 4. Germline V gene data show CDR1 as SGHTA and CDR2 as FQGNSA. The CDR3 sequence is 15 residues long. The CDR3 reads CASSASGVSYNEQFF. The DNA for the CDR3 is TGTGCCAGCAGCGCAAGCGGGGTCTCCTACAATGAGCAGTTCTTC.

Details on this clonotype: This likely comes from a read error, as the CDR3 has no conserved phenylalanine or tryptophan at its end. J is TRBJ2-4 and V is TRBV29-1; D is uncertain. The V gene lost 0 bases and the J gene lost 13 bases, with 19 bases spanning the gap. Germline CDR1 and CDR2: SQVTM and ANQGSEA. The CDR3 runs to 14 residues. DNA of the CDR3: TGCAGCGTTGAAGACGGGTGGCCCCTCGTATGGCAGTACGTC. This gives the protein CSVEDGWPLVWQYV.

This chain links TRBV30 with TRBJ1-2, with a possible D match to TRBD1 (5 bases). The CDR3 runs 12 residues. The germline CDR1 and CDR2 sequences are GTSNPN and SVGIG (reference sequence). Trimming removed 4 bases from V and 4 bases from J, with 10 bases in between. For the CDR3, the DNA is TGTGCCTGGACAGGGTCCGGCTATGGCTACACCTTC. Translated, it gives CAWTGSGYGYTF.

V is TRBV6-6 and J is TRBJ2-4; a weak D match, TRBD1 (5 bases). The assigned J gene may be wrong: the sequence end matches TRBJ2-7 better. Germline V CDR1 and CDR2: MNHNY, SVGAGI (reference sequence). This CDR3 is 13 amino acids long. CDR3 residues: CASRMDISYEQYF. CDR3 DNA sequence: TGTGCCAGCAGGATGGACATATCCTACGAGCAGTACTTC.

The chain employs TRBV29-1 and TRBJ2-7, with D possibly being TRBD1 (6 bases). The V end lost 6 bases, the J end lost 1 base, and 16 bases lay between the germline ends. This CDR3 is built from 14 residues. From germline, CDR1 is SQVTM and CDR2 ANQGSEA. CDR3 protein: CSVGARAASYEQYF. Here the CDR3 DNA reads TGCAGCGTGGGGGCGAGAGCGGCGTCCTACGAGCAGTACTTC.

This clonotype was observed a few times. The genes are TRBV14 and TRBJ2-5, with TRBD2 as a possible D gene (5 bases). The CDR3 runs to 16 residues. Per the germline V gene, CDR1 is SGHDN and CDR2 is FVKESK. Trimming pared 2 bases from V and 4 bases from J, leaving 17 bases between. The CDR3 loop reads CASSQLRRVGRETQYF. CDR3 in DNA: TGTGCCAGCAGCCAACTTAGGCGGGTCGGGCGAGAGACCCAGTACTTC.

This clonotype was detected only a few times. The chain employs TRBV10-2 and TRBJ2-3; D ambiguous. CDR3 length: 14 amino acids. Looked up from germline, CDR1 is WSHSY and CDR2 is SAAADI. Trimming pared 6 bases from V and 4 bases from J, leaving 14 bases between. CDR3 DNA sequence: TGCGCCAGCAGATCGGGCTATGGGGCAGATACGCAGTATTTT. Amino acid sequence: CASRSGYGADTQYF.

The chain is built from TRBV4-3 and TRBJ2-7; 10 bases map to TRBD2. This CDR3 is built from 14 residues. Trimming removed 6 bases from V and 7 bases from J; junction bases left unmatched: 9. Germline loops: CDR1 LGHNA, CDR2 YSLEER. The CDR3 protein is CASSLDRTSGEQYF. DNA for the CDR3: TGCGCCAGCAGTCTTGATAGGACTAGCGGAGAGCAGTACTTC.

The table lists this clonotype with a count of one. The gene calls are TRBV6-5 and TRBJ2-2; 7 bases match TRBD1. The V segment lost 2 bases and the J segment 4 bases; nucleotides outside the gene matches: 4. CDR1 MNHEY and CDR2 SVGAGI come from the germline V gene. This CDR3 region has 15 residues. CDR3 in DNA: TGTGCCAGCAGTTACAACGACAGGGTCACCGGGGAGCTGTTTTTT. Protein: CASSYNDRVTGELFF.

The chain uses TRBV29-1 and TRBJ2-3; TRBD2 agrees at 13 bases. The ends lost 4 bases at V and 1 base at J; junction bases unmatched: 5. The CDR3 totals 16 residues. Germline V gives CDR1 SQVTM, CDR2 ANQGSEA. In nucleotides, the CDR3 is TGCAGCGTTGCCCCGGGACTAGCGGGGCGCACAGATACGCAGTATTTT. Protein sequence: CSVAPGLAGRTDTQYF.

This clonotype was detected only a few times. The CDR3 here is CSVEVGALRDTQYF. CDR3 in DNA: TGCAGCGTTGAGGTAGGGGCCCTCCGAGATACGCAGTATTTT. The chain couples TRBV29-1 to TRBJ2-3, with D possibly being TRBD1 (5 bases). Deletions cut 3 bases from V and 5 bases from J, with 15 bases between. The CDR3 has 14 residues. Germline CDR1 reads SQVTM; CDR2 reads ANQGSEA.

The chain employs TRBV29-1 and TRBJ2-2; D gene ambiguous. Germline CDR1 reads SQVTM; CDR2 reads ANQGSEA. The V gene lost 4 bases and the J gene lost 7 bases, with 13 bases spanning the gap. The CDR3 is made up of 13 amino acids. CDR3 bases: TGCAGCGTTGGTCCACAGATTAACGGGGAGCTGTTTTTT. The encoded protein is CSVGPQINGELFF.

This clonotype was found a few times. The chain joins TRBV11-2 to TRBJ2-7; 10 nucleotides align to TRBD1. The trim removed 2 bases at V and 0 bases at J, leaving 10 bases unmatched. Germline values: CDR1 SGHAT, CDR2 FQNNGV. This CDR3 is built from 18 residues. Written as DNA, the CDR3 is TGTGCCAGCAGCTTACCTCGGACGGGACAGGGGAGCTCCTACGAGCAGTACTTC. Protein: CASSLPRTGQGSSYEQYF.